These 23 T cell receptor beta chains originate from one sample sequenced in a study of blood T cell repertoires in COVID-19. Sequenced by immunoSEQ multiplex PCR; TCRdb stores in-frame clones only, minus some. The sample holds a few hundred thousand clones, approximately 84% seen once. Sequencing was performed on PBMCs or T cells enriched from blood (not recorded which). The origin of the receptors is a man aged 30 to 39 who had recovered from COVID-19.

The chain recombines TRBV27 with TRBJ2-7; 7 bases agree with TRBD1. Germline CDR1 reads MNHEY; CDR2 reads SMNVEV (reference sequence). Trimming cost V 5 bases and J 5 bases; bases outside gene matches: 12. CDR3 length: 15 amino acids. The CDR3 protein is CASSRRQGSHHEQYF. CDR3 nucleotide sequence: TGTGCCAGCAGTAGGAGACAGGGATCTCACCACGAGCAGTACTTC.

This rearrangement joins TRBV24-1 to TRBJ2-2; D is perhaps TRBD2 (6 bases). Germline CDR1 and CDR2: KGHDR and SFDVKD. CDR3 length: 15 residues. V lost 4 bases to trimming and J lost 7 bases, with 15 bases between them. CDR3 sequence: CATSDSRGLRGELFF. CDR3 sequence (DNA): TGTGCCACCAGTGACTCTAGGGGACTTCGCGGGGAGCTGTTTTTT.

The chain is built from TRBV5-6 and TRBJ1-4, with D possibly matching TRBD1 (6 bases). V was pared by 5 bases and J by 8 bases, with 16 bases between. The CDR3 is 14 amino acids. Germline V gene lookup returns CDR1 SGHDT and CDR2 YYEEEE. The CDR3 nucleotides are TGTGCCAGCAGAGGGTCAGGGGAGGGCGAAAAACTGTTTTTT. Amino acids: CASRGSGEGEKLFF.

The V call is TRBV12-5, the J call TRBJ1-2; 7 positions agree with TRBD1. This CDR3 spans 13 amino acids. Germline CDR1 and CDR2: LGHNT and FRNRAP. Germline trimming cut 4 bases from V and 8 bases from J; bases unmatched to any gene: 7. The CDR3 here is CASGSTGSWGYTF. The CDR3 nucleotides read TGTGCTAGTGGTTCGACAGGGTCGTGGGGCTACACCTTC.

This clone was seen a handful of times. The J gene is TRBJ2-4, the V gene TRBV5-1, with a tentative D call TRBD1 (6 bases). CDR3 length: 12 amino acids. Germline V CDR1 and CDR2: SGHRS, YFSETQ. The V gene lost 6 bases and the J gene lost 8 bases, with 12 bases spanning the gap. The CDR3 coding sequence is TGCGCCAGCAAGGGGGATGTGGACATTCAGTACTTC. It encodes CASKGDVDIQYF.

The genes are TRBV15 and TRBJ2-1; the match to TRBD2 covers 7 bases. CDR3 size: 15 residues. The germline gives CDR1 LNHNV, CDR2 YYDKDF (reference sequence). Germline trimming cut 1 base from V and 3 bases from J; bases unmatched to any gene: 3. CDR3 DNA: TGTGCCACCAGCAGAGGCGGGGGAAACTACAATGAGCAGTTCTTC. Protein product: CATSRGGGNYNEQFF.

The CDR3 coding sequence is TGTGCCAGCAGCTTAGAACTAGCGGGAGAGGGTGAGCAGTACTTC. The encoded protein is CASSLELAGEGEQYF. The V and J genes are TRBV7-8 and TRBJ2-7, with 11 bases that match TRBD2. Germline V gene data show CDR1 as SGHVS and CDR2 as FQNEAQ. This CDR3 has 15 amino acids. J was trimmed by 7 bases and V by 1 base; bases with no gene match: 6.

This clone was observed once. The CDR3 reads CASSFSRLTDYGYTF. CDR3 in DNA: TGCGCCAGCAGCTTCTCTAGACTGACGGACTATGGCTACACCTTC. The chain combines TRBV5-1 with TRBJ1-2; no reliable D call. The CDR3 is 15 residues long. The V gene's germline CDR1 is SGHRS and CDR2 YFSETQ. The germline V and J ends were trimmed by 2 bases and 3 bases, with 14 bases remaining between them.

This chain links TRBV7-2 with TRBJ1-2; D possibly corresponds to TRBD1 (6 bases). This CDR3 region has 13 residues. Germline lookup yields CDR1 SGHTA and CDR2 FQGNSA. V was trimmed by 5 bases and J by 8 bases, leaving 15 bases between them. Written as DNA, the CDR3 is TGTGCCAGCAGCGCACTCGCAGGGGTCGGCTACACCTTC. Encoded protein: CASSALAGVGYTF.

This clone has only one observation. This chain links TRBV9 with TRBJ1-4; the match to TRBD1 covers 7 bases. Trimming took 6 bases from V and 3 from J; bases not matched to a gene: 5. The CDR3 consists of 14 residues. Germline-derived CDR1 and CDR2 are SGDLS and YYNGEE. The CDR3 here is CASKGGDANEKLFF. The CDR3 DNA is TGTGCCAGCAAAGGGGGCGACGCTAATGAAAAACTGTTTTTT.

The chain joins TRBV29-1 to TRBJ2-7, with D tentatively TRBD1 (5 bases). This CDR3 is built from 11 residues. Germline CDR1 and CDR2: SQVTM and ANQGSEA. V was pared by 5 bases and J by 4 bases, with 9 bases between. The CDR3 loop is CSVYRLYEQYF. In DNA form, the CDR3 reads TGCAGCGTTTACAGGCTGTACGAGCAGTACTTC.

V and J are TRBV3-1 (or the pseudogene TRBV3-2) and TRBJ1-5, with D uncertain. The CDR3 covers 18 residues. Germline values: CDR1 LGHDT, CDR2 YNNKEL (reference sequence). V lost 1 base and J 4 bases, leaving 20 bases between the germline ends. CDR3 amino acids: CASSQGSGSQPYNQPQHF. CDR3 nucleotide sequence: TGTGCCAGCAGCCAAGGGTCGGGTTCCCAACCCTATAATCAGCCCCAGCATTTT.

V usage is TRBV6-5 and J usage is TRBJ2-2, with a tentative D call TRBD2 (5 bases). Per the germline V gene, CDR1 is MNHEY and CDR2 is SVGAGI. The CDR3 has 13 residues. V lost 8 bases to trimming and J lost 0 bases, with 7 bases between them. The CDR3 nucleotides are TGTGCCAGCCGGGATTCGAACACCGGGGAGCTGTTTTTT. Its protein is CASRDSNTGELFF.

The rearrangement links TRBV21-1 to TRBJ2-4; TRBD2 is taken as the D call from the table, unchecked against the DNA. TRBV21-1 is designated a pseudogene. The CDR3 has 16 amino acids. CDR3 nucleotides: TGTGCCAGCAGCAAAGCGCGGGAATTGGCCAAAAACATTCAGTACTTC. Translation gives CASSKARELAKNIQYF.

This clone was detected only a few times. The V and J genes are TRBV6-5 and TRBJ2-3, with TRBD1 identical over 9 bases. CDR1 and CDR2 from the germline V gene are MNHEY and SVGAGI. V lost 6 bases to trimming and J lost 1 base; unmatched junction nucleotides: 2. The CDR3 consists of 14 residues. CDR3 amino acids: CASRRTGGTDTQYF. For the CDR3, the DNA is TGTGCCAGCAGAAGGACAGGGGGCACAGATACGCAGTATTTT.

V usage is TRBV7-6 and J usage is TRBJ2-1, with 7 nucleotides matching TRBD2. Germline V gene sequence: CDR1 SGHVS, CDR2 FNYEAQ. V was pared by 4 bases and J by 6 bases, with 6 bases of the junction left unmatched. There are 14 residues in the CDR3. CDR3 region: CASSSGTTSNEQFF. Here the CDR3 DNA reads TGTGCCAGCAGCTCCGGGACTACCTCCAATGAGCAGTTCTTC. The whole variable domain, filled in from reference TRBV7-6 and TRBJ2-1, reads GAGVSQSPRYKVTKRGQDVALRCDPISGHVSLYWYRQALGQGPEFLTYFNYEAQQDKSGLPNDRFSAERPEGSISTLTIQRTEQRDSAMYRCASSSGTTSNEQFFGPGTRLTVL.

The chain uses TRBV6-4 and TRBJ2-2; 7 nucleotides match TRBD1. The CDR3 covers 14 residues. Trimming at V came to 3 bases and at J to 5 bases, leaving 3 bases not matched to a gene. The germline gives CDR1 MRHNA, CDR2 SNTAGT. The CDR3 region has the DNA TGTGCCAGCAGTGAACAGGGGTGGACCGGGGAGCTGTTTTTT. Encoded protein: CASSEQGWTGELFF.

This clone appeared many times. In DNA, the CDR3 is TGTGCCAGCAGCAAGATCCGACGGGTTTGCTATGGCTACACCTTC. Protein sequence: CASSKIRRVCYGYTF. J is TRBJ1-2 and V is TRBV21-1. TRBV21-1 is tagged as a pseudogene. The CDR3 loop spans 15 amino acids.

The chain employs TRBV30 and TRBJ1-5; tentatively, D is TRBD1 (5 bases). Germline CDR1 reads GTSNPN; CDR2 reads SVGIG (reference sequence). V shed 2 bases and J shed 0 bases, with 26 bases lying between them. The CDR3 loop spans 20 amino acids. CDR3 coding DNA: TGTGCCTGGAGTAGAGGCTCAGTGGCAGGGTATTTCGATAGCAATCAGCCCCAGCATTTT. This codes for CAWSRGSVAGYFDSNQPQHF.

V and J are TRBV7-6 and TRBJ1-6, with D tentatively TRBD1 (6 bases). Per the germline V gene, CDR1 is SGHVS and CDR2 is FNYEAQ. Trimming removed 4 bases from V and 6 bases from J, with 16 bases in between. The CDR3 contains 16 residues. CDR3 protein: CASSSTGTRTNSPLHF. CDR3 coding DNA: TGTGCCAGCAGCTCTACCGGGACACGGACTAATTCACCCCTCCACTTT.

CDR3 nucleotide sequence: TGTGCCAGCAGCTTGAAAGGGGGAGGGCCCGGGAATGAGCAGTTCTTC. Encoded protein: CASSLKGGGPGNEQFF. The chain links TRBV5-5 to TRBJ2-1; possible D gene TRBD2, 7 bases. Per the germline V gene, CDR1 is SGHKS and CDR2 is YYEKEE (reference sequence). Trimming took 1 base from V and 7 from J, leaving 18 bases between them. The CDR3 covers 16 residues.

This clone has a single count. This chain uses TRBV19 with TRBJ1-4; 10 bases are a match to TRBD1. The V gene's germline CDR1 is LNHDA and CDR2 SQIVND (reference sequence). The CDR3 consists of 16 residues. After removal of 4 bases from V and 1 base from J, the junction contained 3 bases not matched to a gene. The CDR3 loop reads CASSTGTGVTNEKLFF. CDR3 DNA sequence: TGTGCCAGTAGTACGGGGACAGGGGTAACTAATGAAAAACTGTTTTTT.

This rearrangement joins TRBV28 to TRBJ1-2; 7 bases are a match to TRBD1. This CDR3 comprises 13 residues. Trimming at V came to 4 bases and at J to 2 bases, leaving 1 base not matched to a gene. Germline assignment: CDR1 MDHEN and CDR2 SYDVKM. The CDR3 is CASSSQGNYGYTF. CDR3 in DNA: TGTGCCAGCAGTTCACAGGGGAACTATGGCTACACCTTC.